This T cell receptor beta chain was documented in a study of T-cell reconstitution after alpha-beta-depleted transplantation in children. Preparation of the TCRbeta library used unique molecular identifiers. Using its own MiXCR run on the PCR reads, TCRdb lists one record per CDR3 protein. The sample carries roughly 610,000 distinct CDR3 sequences, more than 9% recorded once. This clonotype has only a few counts. Trimming removed 3 bases at V and 4 bases at J, with 9 bases between. The CDR3 loop spans 13 amino acids. The germline V gene has CDR1 GTSNPN and CDR2 SVGIG (reference sequence). The receptor comes from a human donor who donated a stem cell graft to a child with acute myeloid leukemia. The chain links TRBV30 to TRBJ1-4; no firm D call. Sequencing was performed on PBMCs from the stem cell graft donor, taken from the stem cell graft. The CDR3 bases are TGTGCCTGGAGCACGGGTGTTAATGAAAAACTGTTTTTT. Residues: CAWSTGVNEKLFF. Combining the CDR3 with reference TRBV30 and TRBJ1-4 gives the whole variable domain SQTIHQWPATLVQPVGSPLSLECTVEGTSNPNLYWYRQAAGRGLQLLFYSVGIGQISSEVPQNLSASRPQDRQFILSSKKLLLSDSGFYLCAWSTGVNEKLFFGSGTQLSVL.